The clone carrying this T cell receptor beta chain was detected only a few times. Its antigen is unknown. This sample stems from a study of T cells in Graves' hyperthyroidism and ophthalmopathy. Study information: Upon initial diagnosis and before any treatment, peripheral blood was collected.

TCR beta CDR3 regions were amplified from RNA transcripts. Primed by the HTBI set, a first-round RT-PCR was run on the TCR CDR3. TCRdb passed the multiplex PCR reads through MiXCR, listing each CDR3 protein once. The sample contains 650,000 to 750,000 distinct CDR3 sequences, about 15% of which appear only once. Trimming removed 0 bases at V and 5 bases at J, with 14 bases between. CDR1 and CDR2 (germline): SGDLS, YYNGEE. This CDR3 comprises 15 residues. Study conclusions and caveats: A model built on 13 V-J features separated ophthalmopathy from stable hyperthyroidism. Peripheral blood also featured most of the thyroid clonotypes expanded above 0.001.

The specimen was blood. The sequence derives from a woman under 30 with Graves' hyperthyroidism. The chain links TRBV9 to TRBJ1-2; no clear D. The CDR3 loop is CASSVDGKQLYGYTF. DNA for the CDR3: TGTGCCAGCAGCGTAGACGGCAAACAACTTTATGGCTACACCTTC.